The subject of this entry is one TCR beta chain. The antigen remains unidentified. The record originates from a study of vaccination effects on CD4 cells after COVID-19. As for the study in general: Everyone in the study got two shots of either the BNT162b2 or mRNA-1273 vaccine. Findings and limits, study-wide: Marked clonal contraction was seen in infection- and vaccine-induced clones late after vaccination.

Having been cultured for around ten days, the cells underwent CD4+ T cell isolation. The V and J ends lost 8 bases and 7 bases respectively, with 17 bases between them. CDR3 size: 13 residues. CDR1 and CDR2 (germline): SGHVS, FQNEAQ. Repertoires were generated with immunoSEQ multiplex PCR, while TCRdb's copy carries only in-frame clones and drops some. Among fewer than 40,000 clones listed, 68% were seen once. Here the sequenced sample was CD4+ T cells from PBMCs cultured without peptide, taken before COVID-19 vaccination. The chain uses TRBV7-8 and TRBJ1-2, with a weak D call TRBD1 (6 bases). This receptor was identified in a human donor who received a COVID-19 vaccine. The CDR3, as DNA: TGTGCCAGCGTAGGGGGTTCTTCGGGTGGCTACACCTTC. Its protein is CASVGGSSGGYTF.